One and the same sample provided the 6 T cell receptor beta chains below, sequenced in a study of memory B cells and T cells in multiple sclerosis (dated by TCRdb to 2016 to 2019). Autoproliferating (CFSEdim) and non-proliferating (CFSEhi) T cell fractions were sequenced separately after stimulus-free culture of CFSE-labeled PBMCs. Altogether, 50 million to 55 million CFSE-labeled PBMCs were kept in culture for 7 days with no stimulus, after which the replicate wells were combined. Library prep was done by the immunoSEQ multiplex PCR assay. TCRdb limited this immuneACCESS table to in-frame rearrangements with V and J called. A share of clones is missing; checked studies link under half to unresolved V genes, and the rest is unexplained. The sample table lists 25,000 to 35,000 clones, around 86% of them with a count of one. The ten top clones hold less than 3% of the sample. Which antigens these TCRs recognize remains unknown.

The sequencing sample was made of PBMCs from blood kept in culture. These receptors were obtained from a human donor with multiple sclerosis.

This clone was detected once. This sequence joins TRBV29-1 and TRBJ1-4, with unresolved D. The CDR3 runs to 13 residues. Germline CDR1 SQVTM, CDR2 ANQGSEA. Trimming shortened V by 4 bases and J by 0 bases, and 6 bases separated the two germline ends. This chain's CDR3 is CSVADSTNEKLFF. Written as DNA, the CDR3 is TGCAGCGTTGCAGATTCAACTAATGAAAAACTGTTTTTT.

The chain carries TRBV25-1 and TRBJ1-2; D is ambiguous. Germline values: CDR1 MGHDK, CDR2 SYGVNS. CDR3 size: 13 residues. Trimming left V 6 bases short and J 6 bases short, with 14 bases between. CDR3 amino acids: CASSPRGGNGYTF. The CDR3 DNA reads TGTGCCAGCAGCCCTCGAGGAGGGAATGGCTACACCTTC.

The V and J genes are TRBV5-1 and TRBJ2-7; no firm D call. CDR3 length equals 14 residues. Germline CDR1 is SGHRS and CDR2 is YFSETQ. Deletions cut 4 bases from V and 0 bases from J, with 11 bases between. Here the CDR3 reads CASSAVDRSYEQYF. The CDR3 nucleotides are TGCGCCAGCAGCGCTGTTGACCGCTCCTACGAGCAGTACTTC.

The CDR3 DNA reads TGTGCCAGCAGCTTAATGGGAAGTCAGAACACTGAAGCTTTCTTT. Residues: CASSLMGSQNTEAFF. The J gene is TRBJ1-1, the V gene TRBV7-3; D not certain. In germline, CDR1 is SGHTA, CDR2 FQGTGA. This CDR3 contains 15 residues. V lost 1 base and J 1 base, leaving 10 bases between the germline ends.

This clone was seen a handful of times. The rearrangement links TRBV7-9 to TRBJ2-3; D might be TRBD2 (5 bases). Germline V gives CDR1 SEHNR, CDR2 FQNEAQ (reference sequence). This CDR3 has 13 amino acids. The V end was cut by 3 bases, the J end by 2 bases, with 6 bases between. The CDR3 DNA follows: TGTGCCAGCAGCTTCGGACTCACAGATACGCAGTATTTT. As protein: CASSFGLTDTQYF.

The chain links TRBV10-3 to TRBJ2-3; D is ambiguous. The CDR3 loop spans 15 amino acids. CDR1 is ENHRY, CDR2 SYGVKD, per germline. V was cut by 6 bases and J by 0 bases, with 13 bases left in between. In nucleotides, the CDR3 is TGTGCCATCAGGTTGACCCCTGCTAGCACAGATACGCAGTATTTT. It is translated as CAIRLTPASTDTQYF.